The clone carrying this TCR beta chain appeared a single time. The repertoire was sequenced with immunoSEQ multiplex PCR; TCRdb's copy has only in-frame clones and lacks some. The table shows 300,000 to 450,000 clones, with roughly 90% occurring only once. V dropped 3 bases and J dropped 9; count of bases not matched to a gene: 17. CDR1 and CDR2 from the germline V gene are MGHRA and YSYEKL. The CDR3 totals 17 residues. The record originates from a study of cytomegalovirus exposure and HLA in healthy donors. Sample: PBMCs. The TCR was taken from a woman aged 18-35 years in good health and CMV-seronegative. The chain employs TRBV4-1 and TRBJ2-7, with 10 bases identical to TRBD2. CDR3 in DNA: TGCGCCAGCAGCCAGCCTTGGACTAGCGGCGGGTTTGCTGGGCAGTACTTC. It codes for CASSQPWTSGGFAGQYF.